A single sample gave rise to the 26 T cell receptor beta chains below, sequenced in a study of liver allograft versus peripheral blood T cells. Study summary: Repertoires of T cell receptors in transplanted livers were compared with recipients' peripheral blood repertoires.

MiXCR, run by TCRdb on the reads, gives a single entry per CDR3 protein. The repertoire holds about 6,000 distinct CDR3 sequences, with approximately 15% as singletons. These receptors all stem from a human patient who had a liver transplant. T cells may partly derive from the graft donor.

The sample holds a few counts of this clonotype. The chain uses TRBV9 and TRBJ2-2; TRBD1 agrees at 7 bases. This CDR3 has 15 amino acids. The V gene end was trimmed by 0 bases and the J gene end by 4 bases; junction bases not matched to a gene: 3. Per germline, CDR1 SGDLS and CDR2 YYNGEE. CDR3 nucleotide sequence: TGTGCCAGCAGCGTAGAAACAGGGGCCACCGGGGAGCTGTTTTTT. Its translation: CASSVETGATGELFF.

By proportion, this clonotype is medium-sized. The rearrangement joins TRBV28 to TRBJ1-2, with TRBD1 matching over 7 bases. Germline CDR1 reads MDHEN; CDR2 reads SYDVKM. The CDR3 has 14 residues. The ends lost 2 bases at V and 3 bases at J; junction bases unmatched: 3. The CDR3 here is CASSLSDRDYGYTF. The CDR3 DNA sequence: TGTGCCAGCAGTTTAAGTGACAGGGACTATGGCTACACCTTC.

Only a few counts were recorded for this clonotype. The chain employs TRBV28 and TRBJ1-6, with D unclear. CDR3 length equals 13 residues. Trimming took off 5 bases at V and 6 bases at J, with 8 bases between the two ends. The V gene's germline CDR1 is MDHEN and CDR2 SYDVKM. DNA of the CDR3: TGTGCCAGCAGTCTTGTGCTTAATTCACCCCTCCACTTT. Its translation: CASSLVLNSPLHF.

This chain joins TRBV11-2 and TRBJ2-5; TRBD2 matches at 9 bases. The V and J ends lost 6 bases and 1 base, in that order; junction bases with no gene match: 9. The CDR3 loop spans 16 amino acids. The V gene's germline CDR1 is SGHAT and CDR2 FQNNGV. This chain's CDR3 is CASRGWTSDPQETQYF. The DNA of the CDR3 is TGTGCCAGCAGAGGATGGACTAGCGACCCCCAAGAGACCCAGTACTTC.

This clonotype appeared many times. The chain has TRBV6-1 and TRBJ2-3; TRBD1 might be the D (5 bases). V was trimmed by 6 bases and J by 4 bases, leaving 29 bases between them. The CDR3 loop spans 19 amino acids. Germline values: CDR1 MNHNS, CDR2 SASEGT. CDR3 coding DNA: TGTGCCAGCAGACCAAACGTGGCAGGGTGGGCTGGGCGGCCAGATACGCAGTATTTT. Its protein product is CASRPNVAGWAGRPDTQYF.

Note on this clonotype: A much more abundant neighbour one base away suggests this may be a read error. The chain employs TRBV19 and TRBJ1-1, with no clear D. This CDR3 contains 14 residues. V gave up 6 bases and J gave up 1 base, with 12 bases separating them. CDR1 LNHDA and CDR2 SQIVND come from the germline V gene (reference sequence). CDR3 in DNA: TGTGCCAGTAGCTGGGAACCCAAGAACACTGAAGCTTTCTTT. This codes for CASSWEPKNTEAFF.

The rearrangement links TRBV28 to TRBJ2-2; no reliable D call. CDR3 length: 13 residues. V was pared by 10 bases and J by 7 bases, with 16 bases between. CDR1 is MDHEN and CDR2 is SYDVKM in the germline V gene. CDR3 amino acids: CAIQLRVGGELFF. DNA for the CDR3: TGTGCCATACAACTTAGGGTGGGCGGGGAGCTGTTTTTT.

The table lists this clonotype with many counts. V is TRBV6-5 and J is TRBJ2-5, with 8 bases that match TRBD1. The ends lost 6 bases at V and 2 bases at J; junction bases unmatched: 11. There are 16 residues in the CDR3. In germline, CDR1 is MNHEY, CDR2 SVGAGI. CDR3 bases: TGTGCCAGCAGCGACTCAGGGGGCTATGGACAAGAGACCCAGTACTTC. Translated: CASSDSGGYGQETQYF.

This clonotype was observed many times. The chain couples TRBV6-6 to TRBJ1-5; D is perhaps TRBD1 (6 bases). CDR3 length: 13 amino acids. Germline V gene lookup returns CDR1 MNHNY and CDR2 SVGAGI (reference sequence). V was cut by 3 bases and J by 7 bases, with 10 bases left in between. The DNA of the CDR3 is TGTGCCAGCAGTTATTACAGGGACCAGCCCCAGCATTTT. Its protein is CASSYYRDQPQHF.

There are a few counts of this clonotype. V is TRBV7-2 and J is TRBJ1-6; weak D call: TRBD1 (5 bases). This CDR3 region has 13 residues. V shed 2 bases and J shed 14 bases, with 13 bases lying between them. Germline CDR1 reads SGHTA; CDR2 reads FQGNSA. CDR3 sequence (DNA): TGTGCCAGCAGCTTATTGACAGCACCTTCCCTCCACTTT. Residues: CASSLLTAPSLHF.

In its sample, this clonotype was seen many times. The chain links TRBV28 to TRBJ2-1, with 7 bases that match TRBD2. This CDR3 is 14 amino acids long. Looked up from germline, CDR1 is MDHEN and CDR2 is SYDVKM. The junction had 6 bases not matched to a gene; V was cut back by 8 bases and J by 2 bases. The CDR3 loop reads CASLSAGAYNEQFF. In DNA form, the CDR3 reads TGTGCCAGCCTTTCGGCGGGAGCCTACAATGAGCAGTTCTTC.

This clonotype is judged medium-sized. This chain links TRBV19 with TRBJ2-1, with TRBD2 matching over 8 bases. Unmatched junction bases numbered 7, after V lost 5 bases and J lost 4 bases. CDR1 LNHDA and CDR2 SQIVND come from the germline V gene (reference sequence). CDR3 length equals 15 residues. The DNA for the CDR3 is TGTGCCAGTAGTCCGCGGGGGGCGCCTTACAATGAGCAGTTCTTC. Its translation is CASSPRGAPYNEQFF.

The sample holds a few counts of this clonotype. This chain's CDR3 is CATSLTPRGADTQYF. In nucleotides, the CDR3 is TGTGCCACCAGTCTTACCCCCCGCGGGGCAGATACGCAGTATTTT. V gene TRBV15 combines with J gene TRBJ2-3; D is perhaps TRBD2 (6 bases). V lost 6 bases to trimming and J lost 4 bases, with 17 bases between them. From germline, CDR1 is LNHNV and CDR2 YYDKDF (reference sequence). CDR3 size: 15 residues.

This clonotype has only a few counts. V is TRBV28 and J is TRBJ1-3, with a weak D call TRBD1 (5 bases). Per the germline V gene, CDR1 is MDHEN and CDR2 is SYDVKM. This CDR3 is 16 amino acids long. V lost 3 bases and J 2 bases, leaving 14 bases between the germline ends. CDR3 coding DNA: TGTGCCAGCAGTTTCCGCAGGGATTCAGCTGGAAACACCATATATTTT. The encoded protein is CASSFRRDSAGNTIYF.

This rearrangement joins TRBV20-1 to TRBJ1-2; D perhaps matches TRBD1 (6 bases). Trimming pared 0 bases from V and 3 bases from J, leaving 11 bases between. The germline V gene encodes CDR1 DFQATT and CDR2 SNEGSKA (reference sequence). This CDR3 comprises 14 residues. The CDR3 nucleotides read TGCAGTGCTAGAGAGCGAACAGGGTACTATGGCTACACCTTC. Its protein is CSARERTGYYGYTF.

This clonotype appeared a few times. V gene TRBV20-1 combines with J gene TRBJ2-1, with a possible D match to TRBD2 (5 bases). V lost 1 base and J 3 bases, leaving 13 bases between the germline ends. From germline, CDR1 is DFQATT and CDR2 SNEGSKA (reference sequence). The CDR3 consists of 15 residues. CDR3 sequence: CSARAGESRYNEQFF. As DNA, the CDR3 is TGCAGTGCTAGAGCCGGGGAGAGCCGCTACAATGAGCAGTTCTTC.

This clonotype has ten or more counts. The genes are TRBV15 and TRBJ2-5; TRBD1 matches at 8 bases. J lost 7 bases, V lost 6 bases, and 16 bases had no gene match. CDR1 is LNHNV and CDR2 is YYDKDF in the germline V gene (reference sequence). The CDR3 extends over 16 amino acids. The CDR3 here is CATSPDREGMRGTQYF. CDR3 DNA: TGTGCCACCAGTCCGGACAGGGAAGGGATGAGGGGGACCCAGTACTTC.

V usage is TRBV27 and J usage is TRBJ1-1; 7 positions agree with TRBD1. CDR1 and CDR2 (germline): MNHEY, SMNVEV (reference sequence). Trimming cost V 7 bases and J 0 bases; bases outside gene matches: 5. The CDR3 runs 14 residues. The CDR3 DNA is TGTGCCAGCAACCCAGGGGGGATGAACACTGAAGCTTTCTTT. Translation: CASNPGGMNTEAFF.

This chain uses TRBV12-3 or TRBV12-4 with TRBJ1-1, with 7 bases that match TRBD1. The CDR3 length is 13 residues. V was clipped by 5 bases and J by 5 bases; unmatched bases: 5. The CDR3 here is CASSPHRGTEAFF. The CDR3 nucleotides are TGTGCCAGCAGTCCTCACAGGGGAACTGAAGCTTTCTTT.

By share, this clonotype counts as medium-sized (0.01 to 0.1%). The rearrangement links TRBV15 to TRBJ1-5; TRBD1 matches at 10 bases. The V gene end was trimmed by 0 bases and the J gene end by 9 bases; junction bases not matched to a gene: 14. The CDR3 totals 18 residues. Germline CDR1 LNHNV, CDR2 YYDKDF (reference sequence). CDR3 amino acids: CATSRDRGDRGYRRPQHF. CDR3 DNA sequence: TGTGCCACCAGCAGAGACCGAGGGGACAGGGGCTATCGACGGCCCCAGCATTTT.

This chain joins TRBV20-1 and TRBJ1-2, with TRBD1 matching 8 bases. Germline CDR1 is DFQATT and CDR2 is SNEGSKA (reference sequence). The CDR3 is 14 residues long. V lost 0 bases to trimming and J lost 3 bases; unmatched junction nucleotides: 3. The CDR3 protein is CSARDPTGDYGYTF. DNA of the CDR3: TGCAGTGCTAGAGATCCGACAGGGGACTATGGCTACACCTTC.

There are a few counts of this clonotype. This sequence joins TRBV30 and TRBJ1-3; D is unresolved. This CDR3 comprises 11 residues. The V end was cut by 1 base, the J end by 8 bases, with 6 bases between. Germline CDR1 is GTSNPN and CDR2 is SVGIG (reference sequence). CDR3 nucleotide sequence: TGTGCCTGGAGTGCCGAGGACACCATATATTTT. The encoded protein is CAWSAEDTIYF.

CDR3 amino acids: CASSQDTGWFYGYTF. CDR3 nucleotides: TGTGCCAGCAGCCAAGATACAGGGTGGTTCTATGGCTACACCTTC. The chain recombines TRBV3-1 with TRBJ1-2; D is possibly TRBD1 (6 bases). Per germline, CDR1 LGHDT and CDR2 YNNKEL (reference sequence). The germline V and J ends were trimmed by 0 bases and 4 bases, with 12 bases remaining between them. The CDR3 is 15 amino acids.

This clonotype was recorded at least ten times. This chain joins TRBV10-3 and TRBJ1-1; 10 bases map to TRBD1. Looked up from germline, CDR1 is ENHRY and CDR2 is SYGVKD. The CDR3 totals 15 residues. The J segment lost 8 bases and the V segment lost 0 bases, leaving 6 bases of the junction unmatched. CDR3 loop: CAISESIGTGVEAFF. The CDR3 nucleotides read TGTGCCATCAGTGAGTCGATCGGGACAGGGGTGGAAGCTTTCTTT.

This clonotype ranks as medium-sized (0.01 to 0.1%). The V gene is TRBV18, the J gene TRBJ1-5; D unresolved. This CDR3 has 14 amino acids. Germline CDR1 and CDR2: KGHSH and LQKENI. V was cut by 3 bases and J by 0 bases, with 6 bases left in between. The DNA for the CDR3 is TGTGCCAGCTCACCGCCTGATAGCAATCAGCCCCAGCATTTT. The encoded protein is CASSPPDSNQPQHF. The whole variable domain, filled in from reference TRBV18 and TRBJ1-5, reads NAGVMQNPRHLVRRRGQEARLRCSPMKGHSHVYWYRQLPEEGLKFMVYLQKENIIDESGMPKERFSAEFPKEGPSILRIQQVVRGDSAAYFCASSPPDSNQPQHFGDGTRLSIL.

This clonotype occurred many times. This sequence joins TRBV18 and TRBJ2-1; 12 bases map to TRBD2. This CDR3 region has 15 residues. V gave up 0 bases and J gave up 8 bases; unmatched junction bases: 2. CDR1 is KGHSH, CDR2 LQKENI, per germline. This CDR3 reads CASSPPGLAGDEQFF. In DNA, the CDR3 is TGTGCCAGCTCACCACCGGGACTAGCGGGTGATGAGCAGTTCTTC.